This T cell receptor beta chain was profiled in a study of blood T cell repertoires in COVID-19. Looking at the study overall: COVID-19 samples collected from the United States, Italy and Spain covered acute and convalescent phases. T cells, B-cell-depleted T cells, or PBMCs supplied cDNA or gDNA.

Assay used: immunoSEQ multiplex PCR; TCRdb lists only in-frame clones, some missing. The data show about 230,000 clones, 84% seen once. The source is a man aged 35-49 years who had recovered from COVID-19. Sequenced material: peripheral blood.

In DNA form, the CDR3 reads TGTGCCAGCAGTTTATCGTGGCGCACAGATACGCAGTATTTT. Amino acids: CASSLSWRTDTQYF. This chain links TRBV27 with TRBJ2-3; D not certain. CDR3 length: 14 residues. Trimming took 0 bases from V and 1 from J, leaving 5 bases between them. Looked up from germline, CDR1 is MNHEY and CDR2 is SMNVEV (reference sequence).